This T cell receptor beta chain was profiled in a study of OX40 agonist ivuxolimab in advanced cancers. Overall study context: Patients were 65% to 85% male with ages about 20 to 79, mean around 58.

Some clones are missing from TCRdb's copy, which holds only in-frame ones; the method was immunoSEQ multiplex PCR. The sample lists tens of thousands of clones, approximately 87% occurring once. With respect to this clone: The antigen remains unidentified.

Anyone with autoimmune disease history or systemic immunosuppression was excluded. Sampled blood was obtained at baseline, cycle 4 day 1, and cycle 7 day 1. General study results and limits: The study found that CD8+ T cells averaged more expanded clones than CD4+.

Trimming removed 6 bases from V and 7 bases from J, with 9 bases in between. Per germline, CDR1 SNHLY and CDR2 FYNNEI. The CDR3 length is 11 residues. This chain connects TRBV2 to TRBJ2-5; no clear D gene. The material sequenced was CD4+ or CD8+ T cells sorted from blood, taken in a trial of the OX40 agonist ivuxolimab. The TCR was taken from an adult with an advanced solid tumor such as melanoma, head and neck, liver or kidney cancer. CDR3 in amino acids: CASRQVRTQYF. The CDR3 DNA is TGTGCCAGCAGGCAGGTGCGGACCCAGTACTTC.